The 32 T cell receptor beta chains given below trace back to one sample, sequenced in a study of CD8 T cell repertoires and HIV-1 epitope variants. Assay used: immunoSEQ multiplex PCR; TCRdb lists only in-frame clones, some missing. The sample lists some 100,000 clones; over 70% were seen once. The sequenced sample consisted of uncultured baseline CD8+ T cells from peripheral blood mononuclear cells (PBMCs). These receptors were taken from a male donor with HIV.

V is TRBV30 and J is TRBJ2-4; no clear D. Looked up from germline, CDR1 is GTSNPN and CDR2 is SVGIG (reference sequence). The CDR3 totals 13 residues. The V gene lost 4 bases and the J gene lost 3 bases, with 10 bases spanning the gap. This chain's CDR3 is CAWTRSGKNIQYF. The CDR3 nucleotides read TGTGCCTGGACCAGAAGTGGCAAAAACATTCAGTACTTC.

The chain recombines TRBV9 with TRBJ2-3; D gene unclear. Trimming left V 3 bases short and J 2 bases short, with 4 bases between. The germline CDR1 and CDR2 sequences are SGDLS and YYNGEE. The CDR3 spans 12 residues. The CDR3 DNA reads TGTGCCAGCAGCGACTTCACAGATACGCAGTATTTT. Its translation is CASSDFTDTQYF.

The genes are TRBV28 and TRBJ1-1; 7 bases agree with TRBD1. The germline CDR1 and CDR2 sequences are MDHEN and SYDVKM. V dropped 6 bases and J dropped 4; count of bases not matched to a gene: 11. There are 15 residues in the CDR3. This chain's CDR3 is CASSIYMRGLTEAFF. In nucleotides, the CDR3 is TGTGCCAGCAGCATTTACATGAGGGGGCTCACTGAAGCTTTCTTT.

The CDR3 bases are TGTGCCAGCAGCGTAGGGCGCGGGGGTACGGACTACAATGAGCAGTTCTTC. Encoded protein: CASSVGRGGTDYNEQFF. The chain joins TRBV9 to TRBJ2-1; 7 nucleotides agree with TRBD2. Germline V CDR1 and CDR2: SGDLS, YYNGEE. This CDR3 is built from 17 residues. V was clipped by 0 bases and J by 3 bases; unmatched bases: 9.

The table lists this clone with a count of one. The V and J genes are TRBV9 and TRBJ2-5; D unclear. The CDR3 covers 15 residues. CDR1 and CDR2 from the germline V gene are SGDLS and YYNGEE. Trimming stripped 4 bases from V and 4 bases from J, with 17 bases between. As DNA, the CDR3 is TGTGCCAGCAGCCGAACCTGGACGTCTGGAGAGACCCAGTACTTC. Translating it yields CASSRTWTSGETQYF.

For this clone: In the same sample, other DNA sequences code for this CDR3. CDR3 protein: CAWSGQGNSPLHF. The CDR3 nucleotides are TGTGCCTGGTCGGGACAGGGTAATTCACCCCTCCACTTT. V is TRBV30 and J is TRBJ1-6; 9 nucleotides line up with TRBD1. The CDR3 is made up of 13 amino acids. Germline CDR1 and CDR2: GTSNPN and SVGIG (reference sequence). V was clipped by 5 bases and J by 6 bases; unmatched bases: 2. Complete variable domain (other parts from reference TRBV30 and TRBJ1-6): SQTIHQWPATLVQPVGSPLSLECTVEGTSNPNLYWYRQAAGRGLQLLFYSVGIGQISSEVPQNLSASRPQDRQFILSSKKLLLSDSGFYLCAWSGQGNSPLHFGNGTRLTVT.

The CDR3 spells CATSRDIADKGETQYF. In nucleotides, the CDR3 is TGTGCCACCAGCAGAGACATAGCGGATAAGGGAGAGACCCAGTACTTC. This chain joins TRBV15 and TRBJ2-5; tentatively, D is TRBD2 (6 bases). Germline V gives CDR1 LNHNV, CDR2 YYDKDF (reference sequence). The CDR3 totals 16 residues. V was pared by 0 bases and J by 4 bases, with 15 bases between. Complete variable domain (other parts from reference TRBV15 and TRBJ2-5): DAMVIQNPRYQVTQFGKPVTLSCSQTLNHNVMYWYQQKSSQAPKLLFHYYDKDFNNEADTPDNFQSRRPNTSFCFLDIRSPGLGDTAMYLCATSRDIADKGETQYFGPGTRLLVL.

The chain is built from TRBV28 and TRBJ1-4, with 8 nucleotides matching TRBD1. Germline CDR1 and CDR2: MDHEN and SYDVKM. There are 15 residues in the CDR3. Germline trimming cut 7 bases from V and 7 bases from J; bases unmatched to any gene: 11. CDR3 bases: TGTGCCAGCACCGATAGGACAGGGCTGAGTGAAAAACTGTTTTTT. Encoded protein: CASTDRTGLSEKLFF.

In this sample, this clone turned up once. CDR3 DNA sequence: TGTGCCAGCAGCGCGCAGGAGGGGGCACAGGGTCCATGGGCCCAGTACTTC. Amino acids: CASSAQEGAQGPWAQYF. V and J are TRBV7-9 and TRBJ2-5, with D possibly matching TRBD1 (7 bases). The germline V and J ends were trimmed by 5 bases and 9 bases, with 28 bases remaining between them. The CDR3 consists of 17 residues. Germline loops: CDR1 SEHNR, CDR2 FQNEAQ (reference sequence).

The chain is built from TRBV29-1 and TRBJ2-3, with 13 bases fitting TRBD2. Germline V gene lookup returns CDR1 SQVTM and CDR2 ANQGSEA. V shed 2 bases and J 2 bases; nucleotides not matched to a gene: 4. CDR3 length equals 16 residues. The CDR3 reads CSVEKLAGGTTDTQYF. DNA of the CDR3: TGCAGCGTTGAAAAACTAGCGGGGGGGACCACAGATACGCAGTATTTT.

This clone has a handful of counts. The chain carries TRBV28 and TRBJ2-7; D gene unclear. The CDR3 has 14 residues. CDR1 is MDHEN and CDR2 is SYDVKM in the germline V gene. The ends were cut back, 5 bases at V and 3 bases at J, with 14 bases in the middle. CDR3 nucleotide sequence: TGTGCCAGCAGTCTTGACTCGGGCGTCTACGAGCAGTACTTC. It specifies CASSLDSGVYEQYF.

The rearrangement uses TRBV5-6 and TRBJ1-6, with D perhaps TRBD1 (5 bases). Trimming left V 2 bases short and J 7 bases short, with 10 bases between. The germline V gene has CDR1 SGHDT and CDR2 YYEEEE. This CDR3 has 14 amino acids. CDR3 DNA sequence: TGTGCCAGCAGCTTAGGGGATATAAATTCACCCCTCCACTTT. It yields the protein CASSLGDINSPLHF.

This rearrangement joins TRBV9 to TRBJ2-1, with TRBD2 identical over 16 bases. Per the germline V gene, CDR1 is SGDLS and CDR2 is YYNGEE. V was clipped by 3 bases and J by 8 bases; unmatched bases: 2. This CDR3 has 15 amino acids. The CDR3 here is CASSGGTSGRDEQFF. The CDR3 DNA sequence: TGTGCCAGCAGCGGAGGGACTAGCGGGAGGGATGAGCAGTTCTTC.

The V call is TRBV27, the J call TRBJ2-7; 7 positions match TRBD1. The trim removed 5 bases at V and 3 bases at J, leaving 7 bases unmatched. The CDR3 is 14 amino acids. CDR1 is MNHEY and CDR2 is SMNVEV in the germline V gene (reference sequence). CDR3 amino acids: CASSPIQGHYEQYF. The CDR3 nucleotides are TGTGCCAGCAGTCCCATACAGGGGCACTACGAGCAGTACTTC.

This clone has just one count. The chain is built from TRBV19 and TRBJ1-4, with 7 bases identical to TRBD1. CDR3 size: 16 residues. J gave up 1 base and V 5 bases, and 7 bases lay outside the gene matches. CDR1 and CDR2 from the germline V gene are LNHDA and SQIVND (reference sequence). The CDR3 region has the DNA TGTGCCAGTAGTTCCCGGACAGGTTTAACTAATGAAAAACTGTTTTTT. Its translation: CASSSRTGLTNEKLFF.

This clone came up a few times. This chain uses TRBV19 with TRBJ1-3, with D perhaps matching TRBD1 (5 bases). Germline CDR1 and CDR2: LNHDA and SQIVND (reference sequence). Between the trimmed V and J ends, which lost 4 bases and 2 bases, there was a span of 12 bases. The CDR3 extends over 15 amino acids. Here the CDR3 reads CASSRARDPGNTIYF. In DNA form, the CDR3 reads TGTGCCAGTAGTAGGGCAAGGGACCCTGGAAACACCATATATTTT.

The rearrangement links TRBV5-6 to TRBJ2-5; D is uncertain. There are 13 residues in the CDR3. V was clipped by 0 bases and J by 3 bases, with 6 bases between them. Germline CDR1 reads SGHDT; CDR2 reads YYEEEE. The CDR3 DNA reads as TGTGCCAGCAGCTTGGTAACAGAAGAGACCCAGTACTTC. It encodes CASSLVTEETQYF.

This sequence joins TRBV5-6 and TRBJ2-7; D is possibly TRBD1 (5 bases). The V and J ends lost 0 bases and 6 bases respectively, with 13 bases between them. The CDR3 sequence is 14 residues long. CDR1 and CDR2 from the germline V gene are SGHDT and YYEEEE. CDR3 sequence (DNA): TGTGCCAGCAGCTTGGGTCGACAGACGGGCGAGCAGTACTTC. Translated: CASSLGRQTGEQYF.

In DNA, the CDR3 is TGTGCCAGCAGATTCGACAGGGGGCATGGAAAACTGTTTTTT. This translates into CASRFDRGHGKLFF. The chain is built from TRBV7-8 and TRBJ1-4; 10 positions match TRBD1. Germline loops: CDR1 SGHVS, CDR2 FQNEAQ. CDR3 length: 14 residues. V dropped 6 bases and J dropped 10; count of bases not matched to a gene: 8.

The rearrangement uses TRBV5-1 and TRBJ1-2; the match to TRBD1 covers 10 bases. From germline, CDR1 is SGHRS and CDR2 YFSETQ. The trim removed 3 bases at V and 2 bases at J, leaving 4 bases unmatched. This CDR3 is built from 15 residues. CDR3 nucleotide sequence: TGCGCCAGCAGCTCGGGGACAGGGGCCAACTATGGCTACACCTTC. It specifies CASSSGTGANYGYTF.

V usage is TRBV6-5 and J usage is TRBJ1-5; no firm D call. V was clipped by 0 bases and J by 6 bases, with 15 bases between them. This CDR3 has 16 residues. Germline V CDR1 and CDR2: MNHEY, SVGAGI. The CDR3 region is CASSYSSFNKGQPQHF. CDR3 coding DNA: TGTGCCAGCAGTTACTCGAGTTTTAACAAAGGTCAGCCCCAGCATTTT.

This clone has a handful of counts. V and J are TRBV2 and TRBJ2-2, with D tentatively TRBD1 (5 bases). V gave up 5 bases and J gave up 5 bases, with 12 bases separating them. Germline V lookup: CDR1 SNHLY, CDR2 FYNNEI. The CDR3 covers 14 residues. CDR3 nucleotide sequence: TGTGCCAGCAGTTGGCAGGGTACGACCGGGGAGCTGTTTTTT. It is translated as CASSWQGTTGELFF.

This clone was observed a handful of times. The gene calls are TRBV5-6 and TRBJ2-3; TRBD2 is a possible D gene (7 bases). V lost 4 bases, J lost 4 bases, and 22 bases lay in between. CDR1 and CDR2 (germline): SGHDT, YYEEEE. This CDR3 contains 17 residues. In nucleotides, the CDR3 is TGTGCCAGCAGCCCTGGACAGACTAGACTAGCTGCAGATACGCAGTATTTT. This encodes CASSPGQTRLAADTQYF.

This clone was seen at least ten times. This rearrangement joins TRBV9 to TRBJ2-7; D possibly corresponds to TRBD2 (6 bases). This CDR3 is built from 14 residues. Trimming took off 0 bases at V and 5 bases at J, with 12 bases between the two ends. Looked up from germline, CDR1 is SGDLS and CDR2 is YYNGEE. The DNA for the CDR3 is TGTGCCAGCAGCGTAGTGGAGGGAGCGGACGAGCAGTACTTC. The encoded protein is CASSVVEGADEQYF. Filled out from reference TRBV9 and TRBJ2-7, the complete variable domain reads DSGVTQTPKHLITATGQRVTLRCSPRSGDLSVYWYQQSLDQGLQFLIQYYNGEERAKGNILERFSAQQFPDLHSELNLSSLELGDSALYFCASSVVEGADEQYFGPGTRLTVT.

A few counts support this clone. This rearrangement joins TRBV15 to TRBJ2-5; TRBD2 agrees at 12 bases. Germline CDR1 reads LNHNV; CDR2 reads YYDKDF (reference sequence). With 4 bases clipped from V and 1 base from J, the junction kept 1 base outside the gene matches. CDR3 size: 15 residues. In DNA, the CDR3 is TGTGCCACCAGCACTAGCGGGGGGGTCCAAGAGACCCAGTACTTC. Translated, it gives CATSTSGGVQETQYF.

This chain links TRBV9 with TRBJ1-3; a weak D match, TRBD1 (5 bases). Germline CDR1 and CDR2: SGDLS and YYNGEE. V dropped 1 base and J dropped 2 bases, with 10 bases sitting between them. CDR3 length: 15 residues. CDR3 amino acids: CASSVSGRAGNTIYF. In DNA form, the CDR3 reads TGTGCCAGCAGCGTAAGTGGCAGGGCTGGAAACACCATATATTTT. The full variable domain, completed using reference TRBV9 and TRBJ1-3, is DSGVTQTPKHLITATGQRVTLRCSPRSGDLSVYWYQQSLDQGLQFLIQYYNGEERAKGNILERFSAQQFPDLHSELNLSSLELGDSALYFCASSVSGRAGNTIYFGEGSWLTVV.

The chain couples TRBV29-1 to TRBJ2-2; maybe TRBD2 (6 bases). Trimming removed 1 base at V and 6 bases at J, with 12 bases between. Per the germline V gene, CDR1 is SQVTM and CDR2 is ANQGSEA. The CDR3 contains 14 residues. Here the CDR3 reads CSVEVLGSAGELFF. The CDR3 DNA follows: TGCAGCGTTGAAGTGCTCGGGAGCGCCGGGGAGCTGTTTTTT.

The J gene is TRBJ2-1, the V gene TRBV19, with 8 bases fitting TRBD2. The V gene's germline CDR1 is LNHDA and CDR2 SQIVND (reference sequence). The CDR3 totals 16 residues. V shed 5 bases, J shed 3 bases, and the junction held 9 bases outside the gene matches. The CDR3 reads CASSLPSSGIYNEQFF. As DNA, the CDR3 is TGTGCCAGTAGTCTTCCGAGTAGCGGGATCTACAATGAGCAGTTCTTC.

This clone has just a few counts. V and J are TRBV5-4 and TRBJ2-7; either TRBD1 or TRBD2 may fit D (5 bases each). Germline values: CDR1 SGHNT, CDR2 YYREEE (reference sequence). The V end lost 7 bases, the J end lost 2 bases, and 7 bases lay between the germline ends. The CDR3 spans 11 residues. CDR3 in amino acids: CASGGAYEQYF. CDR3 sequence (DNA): TGTGCCAGCGGGGGAGCCTACGAGCAGTACTTC.

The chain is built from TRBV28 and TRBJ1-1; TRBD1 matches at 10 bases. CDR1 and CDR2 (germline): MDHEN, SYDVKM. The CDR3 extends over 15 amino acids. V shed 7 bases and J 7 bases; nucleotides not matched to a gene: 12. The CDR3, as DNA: TGTGCCAGCAATACCCCGACAGGGGGCGCGAATGAAGCTTTCTTT. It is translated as CASNTPTGGANEAFF.

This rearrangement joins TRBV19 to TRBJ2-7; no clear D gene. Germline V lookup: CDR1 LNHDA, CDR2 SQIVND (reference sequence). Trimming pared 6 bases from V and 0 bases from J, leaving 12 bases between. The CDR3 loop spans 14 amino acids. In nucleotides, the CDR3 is TGTGCCAGTAGGGCCGGTCCGGCCTCCTACGAGCAGTACTTC. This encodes CASRAGPASYEQYF.

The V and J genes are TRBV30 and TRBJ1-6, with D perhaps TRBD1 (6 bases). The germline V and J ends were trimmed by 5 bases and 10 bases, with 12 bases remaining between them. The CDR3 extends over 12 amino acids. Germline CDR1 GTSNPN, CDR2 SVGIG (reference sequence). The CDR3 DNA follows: TGTGCCTGGTTACAGGGCAGGTCACCCCTCCACTTT. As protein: CAWLQGRSPLHF.